This TCR beta chain was retrieved from a study of blood T cell repertoires in COVID-19. The V segment lost 4 bases and the J segment 2 bases; nucleotides outside the gene matches: 11. The germline CDR1 and CDR2 sequences are SGDLS and YYNGEE. The CDR3 runs to 16 residues. Sequencing was performed with immunoSEQ multiplex PCR; in TCRdb, only in-frame clones are kept and a portion is missing. Of some 130,000 clones listed, approximately 84% are singletons. Sequencing was carried out using peripheral blood. This TCR was recovered from a woman aged 25 to 39 who had recovered from COVID-19. The chain recombines TRBV9 with TRBJ1-1; 7 bases fit TRBD1. This CDR3 reads CASSPLGQKANTEAFF. DNA of the CDR3: TGTGCCAGCAGCCCCCTGGGACAGAAAGCCAACACTGAAGCTTTCTTT.